Below, 27 T cell receptor beta chains from the same sample are listed, as sequenced in a study of T-cell memory formation after mild COVID-19. TCRdb reprocessed the 5' RACE reads with MiXCR, giving one entry per CDR3 protein. The table has 450,000 to 650,000 distinct CDR3 sequences, about a sixth seen once; the top ten hold more than 10%. Sequencing was done on a sample of PBMCs or a T cell subset sorted from them (not recorded which). These receptors were obtained from an adult woman who had mild COVID-19 (a few samples of this study predate the infection). Cell type and time point are not known.

The rearrangement joins TRBV7-6 to TRBJ2-2, with 12 nucleotides matching TRBD2. V shed 4 bases and J 4 bases; nucleotides not matched to a gene: 7. CDR1 is SGHVS and CDR2 is FNYEAQ in the germline V gene. The CDR3 has 17 amino acids. CDR3 DNA sequence: TGTGCCAGCAGCTCCCTAGCGGGGGGGCGTGGCACCGGGGAGCTGTTTTTT. Protein: CASSSLAGGRGTGELFF.

The CDR3 reads CASSLDTFGDSGHTDTQYF. Written as DNA, the CDR3 is TGTGCCAGCAGCTTAGATACGTTCGGGGATTCCGGGCACACAGATACGCAGTATTTT. The chain combines TRBV11-2 with TRBJ2-3, with a tentative D call TRBD2 (5 bases). Germline values: CDR1 SGHAT, CDR2 FQNNGV. This CDR3 contains 19 residues. V was clipped by 0 bases and J by 2 bases, with 21 bases between them.

A few counts support this clonotype. J is TRBJ2-5 and V is TRBV12-3 or TRBV12-4; weak D call: TRBD2 (6 bases). This CDR3 is built from 12 residues. The V and J ends lost 8 bases and 5 bases respectively, with 12 bases between them. As DNA, the CDR3 is TGTGCCAGCGCTACTAGCCTCGAGACCCAGTACTTC. It specifies CASATSLETQYF.

This clonotype was detected only a few times. The chain links TRBV5-5 to TRBJ2-1; the match to TRBD2 covers 13 bases. V gave up 4 bases and J gave up 1 base; unmatched junction bases: 20. This CDR3 has 22 amino acids. The V gene's germline CDR1 is SGHKS and CDR2 YYEKEE (reference sequence). The CDR3 is CASSEEGRVTSGRAWSYNEQFF. CDR3 coding DNA: TGTGCCAGCAGCGAGGAGGGGCGGGTTACTAGCGGGAGGGCCTGGTCCTACAATGAGCAGTTCTTC.

This clonotype was observed a few times. This chain connects TRBV2 to TRBJ2-5, with 8 bases aligning to TRBD2. The CDR3 has 16 residues. V lost 3 bases, J lost 5 bases, and 11 bases stayed unmatched. Germline CDR1 and CDR2: SNHLY and FYNNEI. CDR3 sequence (DNA): TGTGCCAGCAGTGAGCGGGCGGGGGGCCTCCTCGAGACCCAGTACTTC. Amino acids: CASSERAGGLLETQYF.

This clonotype occurred once. Here the CDR3 reads CASSQEWEMNTEAFF. The CDR3 DNA reads TGCGCCAGCAGCCAAGAGTGGGAAATGAACACTGAAGCTTTCTTT. The chain is built from TRBV4-3 and TRBJ1-1; no reliable D call. V lost 0 bases, J lost 0 bases, and 8 bases lay in between. In germline, CDR1 is LGHNA, CDR2 YSLEER. CDR3 length: 15 amino acids.

The V call is TRBV20-1, the J call TRBJ2-1; weak D call: TRBD2 (6 bases). CDR3 length: 13 amino acids. CDR1 DFQATT and CDR2 SNEGSKA come from the germline V gene (reference sequence). Trimming took 3 bases from V and 3 from J, leaving 9 bases between them. The CDR3 bases are TGCAGTGCTAGCGGGGGTGTCTACAATGAGCAGTTCTTC. Translated, it gives CSASGGVYNEQFF.

This clonotype was counted a few times. This chain joins TRBV7-2 and TRBJ2-1, with 12 bases that match TRBD2. After removal of 7 bases from V and 12 bases from J, the junction contained 10 bases not matched to a gene. CDR3 length: 14 residues. CDR1 SGHTA and CDR2 FQGNSA come from the germline V gene. CDR3 bases: TGTGCCAGCACCGCGACTAGCGGGGGCCCCCGGCAGTTCTTC. Translating gives CASTATSGGPRQFF.

The chain joins TRBV19 to TRBJ2-3, with TRBD2 identical over 7 bases. The length of the CDR3 is 18 residues. The junction had 14 bases not matched to a gene; V was cut back by 3 bases and J by 2 bases. Germline assignment: CDR1 LNHDA and CDR2 SQIVND (reference sequence). CDR3 DNA sequence: TGTGCCAGTAGTATTTTATATCTGGCGGGGGATGACACAGATACGCAGTATTTT. Encoded protein: CASSILYLAGDDTDTQYF.

The gene calls are TRBV6-5 and TRBJ2-1; the match to TRBD2 covers 8 bases. The CDR3 loop spans 15 amino acids. The V gene end was trimmed by 2 bases and the J gene end by 7 bases; junction bases not matched to a gene: 7. CDR1 is MNHEY, CDR2 SVGAGI, per germline. The CDR3 here is CASSYDRGGLNEQFF. As DNA, the CDR3 is TGTGCCAGCAGTTACGACCGGGGGGGCCTTAATGAGCAGTTCTTC.

This clonotype has at least ten counts. The CDR3 bases are TGTGCCAGCAGCTTATCAAGCGGGAGGCCCTCACCCGGGGAGCTGTTTTTT. Translated, it gives CASSLSSGRPSPGELFF. J is TRBJ2-2 and V is TRBV5-6; 9 bases are shared with TRBD2. Germline V gene lookup returns CDR1 SGHDT and CDR2 YYEEEE. V was clipped by 2 bases and J by 6 bases; unmatched bases: 11. The CDR3 loop spans 17 amino acids.

This chain uses TRBV20-1 with TRBJ2-7; 10 nucleotides agree with TRBD2. V shed 5 bases, J shed 3 bases, and the junction held 7 bases outside the gene matches. There are 14 residues in the CDR3. The germline CDR1 and CDR2 sequences are DFQATT and SNEGSKA (reference sequence). The chain's CDR3 is CSAASSGSLYEQYF. CDR3 in DNA: TGCAGTGCTGCCTCTAGCGGGAGTCTCTACGAGCAGTACTTC.

This clonotype was observed a handful of times. The chain carries TRBV15 and TRBJ2-5; TRBD2 might be the D (5 bases). Trimming shortened V by 3 bases and J by 4 bases, and 15 bases separated the two germline ends. The CDR3 has 15 amino acids. CDR1 and CDR2 from the germline V gene are LNHNV and YYDKDF (reference sequence). This chain's CDR3 is CATSRSRESGETQYF. The CDR3 DNA reads TGTGCCACCAGCAGGTCTAGGGAGTCAGGAGAGACCCAGTACTTC. The full variable domain, its missing parts supplied by reference TRBV15 and TRBJ2-5, is DAMVIQNPRYQVTQFGKPVTLSCSQTLNHNVMYWYQQKSSQAPKLLFHYYDKDFNNEADTPDNFQSRRPNTSFCFLDIRSPGLGDTAMYLCATSRSRESGETQYFGPGTRLLVL.

This clonotype showed up just a few times. V is TRBV12-3 or TRBV12-4 and J is TRBJ1-6, with no clear D. Trimming pared 5 bases from V and 4 bases from J, leaving 6 bases between. CDR3 size: 13 residues. The CDR3 sequence: CASSPSYNSPLHF. The CDR3, as DNA: TGTGCCAGCAGTCCCTCGTATAATTCACCCCTCCACTTT.

The V gene is TRBV27, the J gene TRBJ1-5, with D perhaps matching TRBD1 (6 bases). Germline V lookup: CDR1 MNHEY, CDR2 SMNVEV (reference sequence). V lost 6 bases and J 7 bases, leaving 13 bases between the germline ends. This CDR3 is built from 13 residues. CDR3 bases: TGTGCCAGCAGCCAGCAGGGGAGGCAGCCCCAGCATTTT. Translation gives CASSQQGRQPQHF.

The rearrangement joins TRBV4-3 to TRBJ2-2; D might be TRBD2 (5 bases). The germline V gene has CDR1 LGHNA and CDR2 YSLEER. The CDR3 length is 18 residues. V was clipped by 0 bases and J by 5 bases, with 19 bases between them. The CDR3 coding sequence is TGCGCCAGCAGCCAAGACAGGCGGGCCCCTTCTGGGACCGGGGAGCTGTTTTTT. Its translation: CASSQDRRAPSGTGELFF.

This sequence joins TRBV7-9 and TRBJ2-3; TRBD2 matches 9 bases. The V segment lost 8 bases and the J segment 4 bases; nucleotides outside the gene matches: 13. CDR1 is SEHNR and CDR2 is FQNEAQ in the germline V gene (reference sequence). This CDR3 has 16 residues. The CDR3 coding sequence is TGTGCCAGCGGACAGATAGCGGGAGTCGTCGCAGATACGCAGTATTTT. Its translation is CASGQIAGVVADTQYF. The whole variable domain, filled in from reference TRBV7-9 and TRBJ2-3, reads DTGVSQNPRHKITKRGQNVTFRCDPISEHNRLYWYRQTLGQGPEFLTYFQNEAQLEKSRLLSDRFSAERPKGSFSTLEIQRTEQGDSAMYLCASGQIAGVVADTQYFGPGTRLTVL.

This clonotype was observed a few times. The chain is built from TRBV7-9 and TRBJ2-5; D is unresolved. From germline, CDR1 is SEHNR and CDR2 FQNEAQ (reference sequence). The V gene lost 11 bases and the J gene lost 6 bases, with 13 bases spanning the gap. The CDR3 is 11 amino acids. CDR3 region: CAYHIRQTQYF. The CDR3 DNA reads as TGTGCCTATCATATAAGGCAGACCCAGTACTTC.

The gene calls are TRBV5-1 and TRBJ1-1, with a possible D match to TRBD1 (5 bases). This CDR3 is built from 15 residues. The germline V and J ends were trimmed by 0 bases and 2 bases, with 11 bases remaining between them. Per germline, CDR1 SGHRS and CDR2 YFSETQ. As DNA, the CDR3 is TGCGCCAGCAGCTTGGTTCCCAGGGATAACACTGAAGCTTTCTTT. Its protein product is CASSLVPRDNTEAFF.

The chain uses TRBV18 and TRBJ1-5, with D tentatively TRBD1 (6 bases). The CDR3 spans 14 residues. The germline gives CDR1 KGHSH, CDR2 LQKENI. Trimming pared 0 bases from V and 6 bases from J, leaving 9 bases between. CDR3 in amino acids: CASSPPTGGQPQHF. CDR3 bases: TGTGCCAGCTCACCACCGACAGGTGGTCAGCCCCAGCATTTT.

This chain joins TRBV4-2 and TRBJ2-1, with TRBD2 matching over 7 bases. V lost 0 bases, J lost 4 bases, and 6 bases stayed unmatched. Germline assignment: CDR1 LGHNA and CDR2 YNFKEQ. There are 16 residues in the CDR3. The CDR3 nucleotides are TGTGCCAGCAGCCAAGATAGCGAGCGGGGTTACAATGAGCAGTTCTTC. It yields the protein CASSQDSERGYNEQFF.

This clonotype occurred a few times. The chain carries TRBV14 and TRBJ2-1; possible D gene TRBD2, 6 bases. V was pared by 4 bases and J by 10 bases, with 23 bases between. The CDR3 runs to 16 residues. Per germline, CDR1 SGHDN and CDR2 FVKESK. The CDR3 coding sequence is TGTGCCAGCAGCCCCATAGGAGGGAAGGGCTTGAGAGAGCAGTTCTTC. Its protein product is CASSPIGGKGLREQFF.

A few counts support this clonotype. The DNA for the CDR3 is TGTGCCAGCAGTCGCCAGGAGAATCAGCCCCAGCATTTT. This sequence encodes CASSRQENQPQHF. The V gene is TRBV12-3 or TRBV12-4, the J gene TRBJ1-5; no clear D. With 5 bases removed from V and 4 bases from J, the gap between germline ends came to 9 bases. The CDR3 runs to 13 residues.

The rearrangement links TRBV4-1 to TRBJ2-5, with D maybe TRBD1 (6 bases). The V and J ends lost 1 base and 3 bases respectively, with 15 bases between them. The germline gives CDR1 MGHRA, CDR2 YSYEKL. The CDR3 extends over 16 amino acids. The CDR3 DNA is TGCGCCAGCAGCCAAGCGTTGGCAGGGGCGAAAGAGACCCAGTACTTC. Translation: CASSQALAGAKETQYF.

This clonotype appeared a few times. The J gene is TRBJ1-5, the V gene TRBV12-3 or TRBV12-4, with 9 positions matching TRBD1. V lost 5 bases to trimming and J lost 2 bases; unmatched junction nucleotides: 4. The CDR3 is made up of 15 amino acids. The CDR3 DNA is TGTGCCAGCAGTAAGAGGACAGGGGGCAATCAGCCCCAGCATTTT. This codes for CASSKRTGGNQPQHF.

This rearrangement joins TRBV6-1 to TRBJ2-3; 11 nucleotides align to TRBD2. V lost 5 bases to trimming and J lost 6 bases; unmatched junction nucleotides: 7. Per germline, CDR1 MNHNS and CDR2 SASEGT. This CDR3 comprises 15 residues. CDR3 sequence reads: CASSILAGGRDTQYF. The CDR3 DNA is TGTGCCAGCAGTATCCTAGCGGGGGGACGCGATACGCAGTATTTT.

This clonotype was counted many times. The J gene is TRBJ2-2, the V gene TRBV5-1, with D perhaps matching TRBD2 (6 bases). V lost 4 bases to trimming and J lost 0 bases, with 16 bases between them. Germline V gene sequence: CDR1 SGHRS, CDR2 YFSETQ. CDR3 length equals 17 residues. The CDR3 reads CASSRNRDSSNTGELFF. Written as DNA, the CDR3 is TGCGCCAGCAGCCGCAACCGGGACTCGTCGAACACCGGGGAGCTGTTTTTT.